This T cell receptor beta chain was documented in a study of blood T cell repertoires in COVID-19. Turning to the study itself: Acute and convalescent COVID-19 samples came from the United States, Italy and Spain. Sample material is recorded as cDNA or gDNA derived from T cells, B-cell-depleted T cells, or PBMCs.

Germline assignment: CDR1 LNHDA and CDR2 SQIVND (reference sequence). The CDR3 has 16 amino acids. The trim removed 5 bases at V and 7 bases at J, leaving 9 bases unmatched. In the original analysis: Amplification of reference gene primers was used by the study to estimate nucleated cell counts. The table came from immunoSEQ multiplex PCR; TCRdb's copy has only in-frame clones and leaves some out. That table is the source of V, J and clone size, and D and trimming were worked out from the DNA. Of 150,000 to 200,000 clones listed, approximately 87% are singletons. This chain joins TRBV19 and TRBJ1-5, with 12 positions matching TRBD1. The sequence derives from a man aged 35-49 years with active or convalescent COVID-19. Material: peripheral blood. CDR3: CASSPRDRGRGQPQHF. The CDR3 nucleotides read TGTGCCAGTAGTCCGCGGGACAGGGGGCGCGGGCAGCCCCAGCATTTT.